What follows is one T cell receptor beta chain and its context. Participants' reported clinical history set cohort assignment. People in the exposed group encountered a COVID-19 case within 2 weeks before entering the study. This CDR3 has 14 amino acids. Germline CDR1 reads LGHNA; CDR2 reads YNFKEQ. V lost 2 bases and J lost 5; bases outside the gene matches: 5. Per the original data handling: Amplification with reference gene primers provided the estimates of nucleated cell counts. The assay was immunoSEQ multiplex PCR, and TCRdb's table has in-frame clones only and misses some. V and J calls plus clone size are reproduced from that table; the DNA served to infer D and trimming. The table lists 280,000 or so clones, around nine tenths of them singletons. The entry originates in a study of blood T cell repertoires in COVID-19. Turning to the study itself: PBMCs, B-cell-depleted T cells, or T cells were the source of the cDNA or gDNA that made up the material.

This clonotype was obtained from a woman aged 45 to 65 who had been exposed to COVID-19. The chain has TRBV4-2 and TRBJ1-1; 7 bases align to TRBD1. The sample was PBMCs or T cells enriched from blood (not recorded which). The CDR3 DNA is TGTGCCAGCAGCCAACTCACAGGGGTAACTGAAGCTTTCTTT. Translated, it gives CASSQLTGVTEAFF.